Described below is a single TCR beta chain sequence and its context. No antigen is known for it. Germline loops: CDR1 SGHAT, CDR2 FQNNGV. The CDR3 runs to 17 residues. Through 5' RACE with UMI labels, the TRB cDNA libraries were prepared. TCRdb reanalyzed the 5' RACE reads and collapses them to one entry per CDR3 protein, without DNA. This sample contains more than 80,000 distinct CDR3 sequences. The data were taken from a study of CXCR3-negative and CXCR3-positive naive CD8 T cells. Overall study: Every library held about 1.5 +/- 0.3 million TRB reads, and the total came to some 130 million. The study's findings and limits: Diversity proved comparably high across both naive subsets and much lower in memory CD8+ cells. Naive cells that were CXCR3-positive had more hydrophobic TRB CDR3s (compared with CXCR3-negative naive cells). Memory cells showed distinct TRBV-TRBJ patterns, while the two naive subsets matched.

Definition of naive CD8+ T cells rested on a CD45RO-CCR7+CD27+CD95- profile. The chain uses TRBV11-2 and TRBJ1-5. The sequence was obtained from a human donor in good health. Some clones in this sample may be carry-over from other donors' samples. The material sequenced was naive CXCR3+ CD8+ T cells from blood. Indicated subset: CD45RO-CCR7+CD27+CD95- naive CD8+ T cells expressing CXCR3 (TNR3+). The CDR3 is CASSPGLGDYSNQPQHF.